The 27 T cell receptor beta chains below were found in one sample sequenced in a study of post-analysis software for immune sequencing data. General study findings and limits: When patients were compared with controls, a handful of TRBV segments were more frequent, TRBV5-6, TRBV5-1 and TRBV20-1 among them.

Researchers reported that TCR beta cDNA libraries carried unique molecular identifiers. Each CDR3 protein gets one entry after TCRdb re-called the PCR reads with MiXCR. The sample includes around 400,000 distinct CDR3 sequences, less than 40% seen only once; the top ten take 7.6%. Their antigens remain unidentified. Input material: blood. The receptors shown here come from a girl aged 2-9 years with multiple sclerosis.

The gene calls are TRBV5-1 and TRBJ2-3; D gene uncertain. CDR1 is SGHRS and CDR2 is YFSETQ in the germline V gene. V shed 5 bases and J shed 1 base, with 8 bases lying between them. The CDR3 sequence is 13 residues long. CDR3 protein: CASRSSGTDTQYF. The CDR3 coding sequence is TGCGCCAGCAGATCCAGTGGCACAGATACGCAGTATTTT.

This rearrangement joins TRBV9 to TRBJ2-1; the D is unclear. Trimming left V 0 bases short and J 6 bases short, with 16 bases between. Germline V gives CDR1 SGDLS, CDR2 YYNGEE. CDR3 length: 16 amino acids. CDR3: CASSVGVGHGFNEQFF. CDR3 sequence (DNA): TGTGCCAGCAGCGTAGGGGTAGGGCACGGTTTCAATGAGCAGTTCTTC.

The J gene is TRBJ2-3, the V gene TRBV3-1; a weak D match, TRBD2 (6 bases). Germline assignment: CDR1 LGHDT and CDR2 YNNKEL (reference sequence). V dropped 4 bases and J dropped 6 bases, with 14 bases sitting between them. This CDR3 has 14 residues. The CDR3: CASSPSTSRDTQYF. CDR3 DNA: TGTGCCAGCAGCCCATCGACTAGTAGGGATACGCAGTATTTT.

The chain carries TRBV2 and TRBJ1-1; 7 nucleotides agree with TRBD1. V lost 0 bases to trimming and J lost 2 bases; unmatched junction nucleotides: 12. Germline CDR1 is SNHLY and CDR2 is FYNNEI. The length of the CDR3 is 18 residues. The CDR3 reads CASSEALWTTGPNTEAFF. The CDR3 region has the DNA TGTGCCAGCAGTGAAGCGCTTTGGACGACAGGGCCCAACACTGAAGCTTTCTTT.

The table lists this clonotype with a few counts. V is TRBV12-5 and J is TRBJ2-7; D uncertain. Germline V lookup: CDR1 LGHNT, CDR2 FRNRAP. CDR3 length: 11 residues. V was cut by 1 base and J by 6 bases, with 4 bases left in between. The CDR3 loop reads CASGLAFEQYF. As DNA, the CDR3 is TGTGCTAGTGGTTTGGCCTTCGAGCAGTACTTC.

The V gene is TRBV28, the J gene TRBJ1-5; D unclear. Germline V gives CDR1 MDHEN, CDR2 SYDVKM. V was trimmed by 3 bases and J by 11 bases, leaving 14 bases between them. The CDR3 runs 13 residues. CDR3 bases: TGTGCCAGCAGTTTCCCCCAATCGTGGACCCAGCATTTT. Protein: CASSFPQSWTQHF.

This clonotype was detected only a few times. This rearrangement joins TRBV10-3 to TRBJ1-2, with D unclear. Between the trimmed V and J ends, which lost 0 bases and 1 base, there was a span of 6 bases. This CDR3 comprises 14 residues. The V gene's germline CDR1 is ENHRY and CDR2 SYGVKD. CDR3 DNA sequence: TGTGCCATCAGTGAGTCCCAGGATAACTATGGCTACACCTTC. It translates to CAISESQDNYGYTF.

This clonotype was detected only a few times. The chain employs TRBV28 and TRBJ1-5, with D perhaps TRBD1 (6 bases). The CDR3 spans 15 residues. V was shortened by 6 bases and J by 6 bases, with 18 bases between the two germline ends. Germline CDR1 is MDHEN and CDR2 is SYDVKM. The CDR3 is CASRGGGGEFQPQHF. The DNA of the CDR3 is TGTGCCAGCAGGGGAGGGGGGGGAGAGTTTCAGCCCCAGCATTTT.

This chain joins TRBV28 and TRBJ2-7; no firm D call. The ends were cut back, 1 base at V and 3 bases at J, with 13 bases in the middle. Germline CDR1 is MDHEN and CDR2 is SYDVKM. There are 15 residues in the CDR3. The DNA of the CDR3 is TGTGCCAGCAGTTTATCGACGAGATTTGGCTACGAGCAGTACTTC. Its protein product is CASSLSTRFGYEQYF.

This chain's CDR3 is CASRTGIEQYF. In nucleotides, the CDR3 is TGTGCCAGCAGGACAGGGATCGAGCAGTACTTC. The rearrangement joins TRBV28 to TRBJ2-5, with TRBD1 identical over 7 bases. The closer fit of TRBJ2-7 to the DNA end suggests the J call may be wrong. The CDR3 totals 11 residues. The germline gives CDR1 MDHEN, CDR2 SYDVKM.

This chain links TRBV6-5 with TRBJ2-4; D may match TRBD1 or TRBD2 (5 bases each). Trimming stripped 8 bases from V and 4 bases from J, with 18 bases between. The CDR3 has 15 amino acids. Per the germline V gene, CDR1 is MNHEY and CDR2 is SVGAGI. CDR3 protein: CASRPISEGKNIQYF. Here the CDR3 DNA reads TGTGCCAGCCGTCCCATCTCCGAGGGGAAAAACATTCAGTACTTC.

This clonotype has at least ten counts. V usage is TRBV6-6 and J usage is TRBJ2-7; D is uncertain. V lost 2 bases and J 4 bases, leaving 12 bases between the germline ends. Per the germline V gene, CDR1 is MNHNY and CDR2 is SVGAGI (reference sequence). This CDR3 spans 14 amino acids. The CDR3, as DNA: TGTGCCAGCAGTTACAGTGGTCACGGGTACGAGCAGTACTTC. Amino acid sequence: CASSYSGHGYEQYF.

This clonotype was detected only a few times. V is TRBV2 and J is TRBJ2-5; 7 positions agree with TRBD1. The length of the CDR3 is 14 residues. Losses at the gene ends were 5 bases for V and 4 bases for J; bases not matched to a gene: 7. In germline, CDR1 is SNHLY, CDR2 FYNNEI. The CDR3 DNA sequence: TGTGCCAGCAGTCCACAGGGGTGGGCAGAGACCCAGTACTTC. This encodes CASSPQGWAETQYF.

Many counts were recorded for this clonotype. The chain is built from TRBV12-3 or TRBV12-4 and TRBJ2-7; 10 positions match TRBD2. Trimming at V came to 8 bases and at J to 5 bases, leaving 9 bases not matched to a gene. This CDR3 has 14 amino acids. CDR3 DNA: TGTGCCAGCGGCCCCCAGCGGGGGGGAGACGAGCAGTACTTC. Translation: CASGPQRGGDEQYF.

The table lists this clonotype with a few counts. This chain uses TRBV3-1 with TRBJ2-7, with D possibly being TRBD1 (6 bases). The CDR3 is made up of 15 amino acids. Per the germline V gene, CDR1 is LGHDT and CDR2 is YNNKEL (reference sequence). V was clipped by 3 bases and J by 0 bases, with 12 bases between them. CDR3 in DNA: TGTGCCAGCAGCCAGGACAGTTCTAGCTCCTACGAGCAGTACTTC. It codes for CASSQDSSSSYEQYF.

The table lists this clonotype with a few counts. The V and J genes are TRBV24-1 and TRBJ2-3; D perhaps matches TRBD2 (5 bases). Germline lookup yields CDR1 KGHDR and CDR2 SFDVKD. The V and J ends lost 10 bases and 4 bases respectively, with 11 bases between them. The CDR3 loop spans 12 amino acids. Here the CDR3 DNA reads TGTGCCACAAGAGGGATCCCAGATACGCAGTATTTT. It encodes CATRGIPDTQYF.

In its sample, this clonotype was seen a few times. The CDR3 here is CASRPGTGFSGQYF. The DNA for the CDR3 is TGTGCCAGCAGGCCCGGGACAGGGTTTTCAGGGCAGTACTTC. The chain is built from TRBV6-6 and TRBJ2-7; 9 bases match TRBD1. Trimming at V came to 6 bases and at J to 9 bases, leaving 12 bases not matched to a gene. The V gene's germline CDR1 is MNHNY and CDR2 SVGAGI (reference sequence). This CDR3 region has 14 residues.

The chain links TRBV12-3 or TRBV12-4 to TRBJ1-1; D remains ambiguous. Trimming removed 5 bases from V and 2 bases from J, with 9 bases in between. There are 13 residues in the CDR3. CDR3 residues: CASSEDPNTEAFF. Here the CDR3 DNA reads TGTGCCAGCAGTGAGGACCCAAACACTGAAGCTTTCTTT.

This sequence joins TRBV20-1 and TRBJ2-5, with TRBD2 identical over 15 bases. The CDR3 has 17 amino acids. From germline, CDR1 is DFQATT and CDR2 SNEGSKA (reference sequence). V lost 3 bases and J lost 4; bases outside the gene matches: 9. The CDR3 DNA is TGCAGTGCTAGGGAGGGACTAGCGGGAGGCGGCGGAGAGACCCAGTACTTC. Its translation: CSAREGLAGGGGETQYF.

V and J are TRBV7-3 and TRBJ2-7; 9 bases are a match to TRBD2. The CDR3 contains 15 residues. V shed 4 bases and J 4 bases; nucleotides not matched to a gene: 8. CDR1 and CDR2 (germline): SGHTA, FQGTGA. DNA for the CDR3: TGTGCCAGCAGCTCCTTTGCGGGAGGGAGTTACGAGCAGTACTTC. Translation gives CASSSFAGGSYEQYF.

This rearrangement joins TRBV7-2 to TRBJ2-5, with 11 bases lining up with TRBD2. Germline-derived CDR1 and CDR2 are SGHTA and FQGNSA. The V and J ends lost 2 bases and 4 bases, in that order; junction bases with no gene match: 3. This CDR3 contains 15 residues. This CDR3 reads CASSLYLAGGETQYF. The CDR3 bases are TGTGCCAGCAGCTTATATCTAGCGGGGGGAGAGACCCAGTACTTC.

The CDR3: CASSLRAGTHVYEQYF. CDR3 in DNA: TGCGCCAGCAGCTTGCGCGCCGGGACACATGTCTACGAGCAGTACTTC. J is TRBJ2-7 and V is TRBV5-1; D may be TRBD1 (6 bases). This CDR3 contains 16 residues. In germline, CDR1 is SGHRS, CDR2 YFSETQ. The germline V and J ends were trimmed by 1 base and 3 bases, with 17 bases remaining between them.

At least ten counts were recorded for this clonotype. A junction boundary mismatches the germline segment, possibly from a read error. The gene calls are TRBV28 and TRBJ1-6, with 7 positions matching TRBD1. This CDR3 region has 18 residues. Germline CDR1 MDHEN, CDR2 SYDVKM. The CDR3: CASSLWDSSSSYNSPLHF. The CDR3 nucleotides are TGTGCCAGCAGTCTATGGGACAGTTCTAGCTCCTATAATTCACCCCTCCACTTT.

Only a few counts were recorded for this clonotype. The chain's CDR3 is CASSLDAGTGYYEQYF. The CDR3 region has the DNA TGTGCCAGCAGCTTAGACGCCGGGACAGGTTATTACGAGCAGTACTTC. This chain joins TRBV7-2 and TRBJ2-7; 8 bases line up with TRBD1. The length of the CDR3 is 16 residues. The junction had 9 bases not matched to a gene; V was cut back by 1 base and J by 4 bases. Germline assignment: CDR1 SGHTA and CDR2 FQGNSA.

The table lists this clonotype with a few counts. This rearrangement joins TRBV28 to TRBJ2-7; D unclear. Germline V CDR1 and CDR2: MDHEN, SYDVKM. V gave up 3 bases and J gave up 6 bases, with 15 bases separating them. The CDR3 has 14 amino acids. This CDR3 reads CASSFGLTNAEQYF. The CDR3 region has the DNA TGTGCCAGCAGTTTCGGGCTAACTAACGCCGAGCAGTACTTC.

The V and J genes are TRBV28 and TRBJ2-3; D uncertain. This CDR3 spans 14 amino acids. Germline CDR1 and CDR2: MDHEN and SYDVKM. Trimming cost V 6 bases and J 3 bases, with 13 bases left between them. CDR3 sequence (DNA): TGTGCCAGCAGCCCCGAAGAATTTACAGATACGCAGTATTTT. This gives the protein CASSPEEFTDTQYF. The complete variable domain, with remaining parts taken from reference TRBV28 and TRBJ2-3, reads DVKVTQSSRYLVKRTGEKVFLECVQDMDHENMFWYRQDPGLGLRLIYFSYDVKMKEKGDIPEGYSVSREKKERFSLILESASTNQTSMYLCASSPEEFTDTQYFGPGTRLTVL.

This clonotype occurred a few times. V usage is TRBV20-1 and J usage is TRBJ2-3; 10 bases are a match to TRBD2. Germline loops: CDR1 DFQATT, CDR2 SNEGSKA (reference sequence). J lost 12 bases, V lost 0 bases, and 15 bases had no gene match. The CDR3 length is 16 residues. The CDR3 DNA sequence: TGCAGTGCTAGAGATCTAAGCGGGGGGGCTCTTTGGTCCCAGTATTTT. The encoded protein is CSARDLSGGALWSQYF.